This TCR beta chain comes out of a study of vaccination effects on CD4 cells after COVID-19. On this clone itself: Its antigen is as yet unknown. The sample holds other DNA sequences that translate to the same CDR3.

Antigen-specific CD4+ T cells expanded by the ViraFEST assay with viral peptide pools were then sequenced. Culture lasted roughly eleven days before CD4+ T cell isolation. Nucleocapsid antibodies stayed negative before and after vaccination, showing no earlier SARS-CoV-2 infection. Wells each received approximately 2 million PBMC, cultured with approximately 10 IU/ml IL-2 and roughly 9.8 ug/ml peptides. A half-medium replacement with IL-2 medium was carried out on days 3 and 7. The V gene end was trimmed by 1 base and the J gene end by 1 base; junction bases not matched to a gene: 0. The CDR3 has 14 amino acids. Germline CDR1 is SGHRS and CDR2 is YFSETQ. The repertoire was sequenced with immunoSEQ multiplex PCR; TCRdb's copy has only in-frame clones and lacks some. Here the sample spans 71,000 or so clones, approximately 70% being singletons. Findings and limits, study-wide: Late in the post-vaccination period, infection-induced and vaccine-induced clones underwent marked clonal contraction.

The gene calls are TRBV5-1 and TRBJ2-5; 8 bases fit TRBD1. The receptor was isolated from a human donor who received a COVID-19 vaccine. The sequences come from CD4+ T cells from PBMCs cultured with HCoV-OC43 spike peptides, collected before COVID-19 vaccination. Regarding subset: HCoV-OC43 spike overlapping peptide pool stimulation. The CDR3 here is CASSLTGGQETQYF. In DNA, the CDR3 is TGCGCCAGCAGCTTGACAGGGGGCCAAGAGACCCAGTACTTC.